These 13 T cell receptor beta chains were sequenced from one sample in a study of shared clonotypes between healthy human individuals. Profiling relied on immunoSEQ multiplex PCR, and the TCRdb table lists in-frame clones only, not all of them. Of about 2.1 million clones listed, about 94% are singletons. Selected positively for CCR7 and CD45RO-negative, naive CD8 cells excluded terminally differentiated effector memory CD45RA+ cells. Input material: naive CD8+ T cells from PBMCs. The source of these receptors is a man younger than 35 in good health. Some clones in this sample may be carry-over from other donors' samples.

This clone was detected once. The CDR3 protein is CSVRTGGGIKNIQYF. CDR3 nucleotides: TGCAGCGTGCGAACAGGGGGCGGGATAAAAAACATTCAGTACTTC. V gene TRBV29-1 combines with J gene TRBJ2-4, with 9 positions matching TRBD1. CDR1 and CDR2 (germline): SQVTM, ANQGSEA. The CDR3 runs 15 residues. J gave up 4 bases and V 6 bases, and 10 bases lay outside the gene matches.

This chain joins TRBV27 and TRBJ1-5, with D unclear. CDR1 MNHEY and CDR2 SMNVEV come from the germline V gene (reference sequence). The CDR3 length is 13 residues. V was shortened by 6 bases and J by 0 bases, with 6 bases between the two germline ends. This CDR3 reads CASRFNSNQPQHF. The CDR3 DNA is TGTGCCAGCAGATTTAATAGCAATCAGCCCCAGCATTTT.

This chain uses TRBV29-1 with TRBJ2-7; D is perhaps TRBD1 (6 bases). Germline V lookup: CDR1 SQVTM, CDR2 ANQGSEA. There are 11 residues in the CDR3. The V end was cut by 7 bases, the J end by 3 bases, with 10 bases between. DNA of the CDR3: TGCAGCGCTTCAGGGGTCTACGAGCAGTACTTC. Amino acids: CSASGVYEQYF.

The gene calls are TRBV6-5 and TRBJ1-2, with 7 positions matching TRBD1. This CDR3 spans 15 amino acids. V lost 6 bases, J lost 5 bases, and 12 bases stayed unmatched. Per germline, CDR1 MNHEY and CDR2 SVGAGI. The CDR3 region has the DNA TGTGCCAGCAGAACGAGGACAGGAACCCTGTATGGCTACACCTTC. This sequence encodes CASRTRTGTLYGYTF.

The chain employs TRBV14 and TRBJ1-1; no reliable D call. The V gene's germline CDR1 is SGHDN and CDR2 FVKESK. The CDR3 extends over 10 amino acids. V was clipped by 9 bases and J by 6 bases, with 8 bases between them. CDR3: CARSTPEAFF. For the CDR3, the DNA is TGTGCCAGAAGTACGCCTGAAGCTTTCTTT.

CDR3 sequence reads: CASSQAPDFPITGELFF. CDR3 nucleotides: TGCGCCAGCAGCCAAGCCCCGGACTTCCCTATAACCGGGGAGCTGTTTTTT. The V and J genes are TRBV4-1 and TRBJ2-2, with D perhaps matching TRBD2 (5 bases). V gave up 1 base and J gave up 5 bases, with 17 bases separating them. The CDR3 length is 17 residues. Germline loops: CDR1 MGHRA, CDR2 YSYEKL.

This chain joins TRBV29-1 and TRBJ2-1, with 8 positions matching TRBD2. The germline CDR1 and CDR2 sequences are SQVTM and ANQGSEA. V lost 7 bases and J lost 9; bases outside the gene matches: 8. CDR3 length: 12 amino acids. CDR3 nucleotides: TGCAGCGCCACCGGACTAGCCGGTGAGCAGTTCTTC. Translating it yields CSATGLAGEQFF.

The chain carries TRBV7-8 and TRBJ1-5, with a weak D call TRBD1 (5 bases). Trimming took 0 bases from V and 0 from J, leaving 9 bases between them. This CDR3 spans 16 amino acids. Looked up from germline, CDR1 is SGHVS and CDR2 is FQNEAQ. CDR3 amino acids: CASSLAGGISNQPQHF. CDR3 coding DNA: TGTGCCAGCAGCTTAGCCGGGGGTATTAGCAATCAGCCCCAGCATTTT.

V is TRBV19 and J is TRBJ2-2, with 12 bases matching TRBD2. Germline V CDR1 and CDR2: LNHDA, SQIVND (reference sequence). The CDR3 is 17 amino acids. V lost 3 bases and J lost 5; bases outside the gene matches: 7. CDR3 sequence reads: CASSISLAGGRTGELFF. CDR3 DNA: TGTGCCAGTAGTATTAGCCTAGCGGGAGGGAGGACCGGGGAGCTGTTTTTT.

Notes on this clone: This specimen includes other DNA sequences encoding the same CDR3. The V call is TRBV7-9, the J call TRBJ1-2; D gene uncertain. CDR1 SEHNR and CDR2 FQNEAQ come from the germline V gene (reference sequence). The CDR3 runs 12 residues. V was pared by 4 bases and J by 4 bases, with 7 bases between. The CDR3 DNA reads TGTGCCAGCAGCTCCGGAATCTATGGCTACACCTTC. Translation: CASSSGIYGYTF.

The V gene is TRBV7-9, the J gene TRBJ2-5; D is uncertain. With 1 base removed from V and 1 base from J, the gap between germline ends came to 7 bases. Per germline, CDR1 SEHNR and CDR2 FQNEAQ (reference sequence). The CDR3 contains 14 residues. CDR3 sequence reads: CASSLVLGQETQYF. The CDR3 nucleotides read TGTGCCAGCAGCTTAGTTCTGGGCCAAGAGACCCAGTACTTC.

CDR3 loop: CASRPDGLYGYTF. The CDR3 DNA reads TGTGCCAGCAGACCCGACGGCCTCTATGGCTACACCTTC. This chain links TRBV28 with TRBJ1-2; D unclear. Germline V gene lookup returns CDR1 MDHEN and CDR2 SYDVKM. This CDR3 is 13 amino acids long. V was cut by 6 bases and J by 4 bases, with 12 bases left in between.

CDR3 amino acids: CASSLAKGSGRAYNEQFF. The DNA for the CDR3 is TGTGCCAGCAGCTTAGCTAAGGGAAGCGGGAGGGCCTACAATGAGCAGTTCTTC. V and J are TRBV11-3 and TRBJ2-1; 10 bases match TRBD2. Germline trimming cut 1 base from V and 2 bases from J; bases unmatched to any gene: 8. Germline CDR1 SGHNT, CDR2 YENEEA. The CDR3 has 18 amino acids.